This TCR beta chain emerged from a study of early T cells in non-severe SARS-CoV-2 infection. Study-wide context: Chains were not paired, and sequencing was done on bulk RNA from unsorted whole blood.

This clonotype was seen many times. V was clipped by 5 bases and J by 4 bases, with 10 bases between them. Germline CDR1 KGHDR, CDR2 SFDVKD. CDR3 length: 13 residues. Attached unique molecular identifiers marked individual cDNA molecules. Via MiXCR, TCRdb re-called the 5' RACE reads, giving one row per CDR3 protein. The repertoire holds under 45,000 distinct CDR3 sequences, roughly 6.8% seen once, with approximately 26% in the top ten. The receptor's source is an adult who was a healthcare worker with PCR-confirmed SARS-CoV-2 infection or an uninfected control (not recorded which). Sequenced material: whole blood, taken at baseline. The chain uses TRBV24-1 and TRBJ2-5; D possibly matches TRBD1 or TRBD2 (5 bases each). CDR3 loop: CATSAPGRETQYF. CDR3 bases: TGTGCCACCAGTGCCCCGGGGCGAGAGACCCAGTACTTC.